This is a list of T cell receptor beta chains from one sample in a study of blood T cells in healthy people across ages. TCRdb fed the 5' RACE reads into MiXCR, producing one record per CDR3 protein. The sample lists 380,000 or so distinct CDR3 sequences; roughly half were seen once. What was sequenced was blood. The origin of the receptors is a man aged 55 to 70 in good health. CDR3s include the opening cysteine and the closing phenylalanine or tryptophan. D genes are given only for firm matches. Not every row has a clone size; where given, it reads once, few, many or a size class.

d_call clone_size cdr3_length j_call v_call cdr3_nt cdr3_aa
- - 13 TRBJ1-1 TRBV12-3/TRBV12-4 TGTGCCAGCACCCTTGGGGGGAAGGTTGAAGCTTTCTTT CASTLGGKVEAFF
- - 14 TRBJ1-2 TRBV3-1 TGTGCCAGCAGCCGAACGGGAACCAACTATGGCTACACCTTC CASSRTGTNYGYTF
TRBD2 - 16 TRBJ2-1 TRBV6-2/TRBV6-3 TGTGCCAGCAGTGGCGTGACTAGCGGGCTGAACAATGAGCAGTTCTTC CASSGVTSGLNNEQFF
- few 15 TRBJ2-5 TRBV15 TGTGCCACCAGCAGAGATCCGGGCCCCGGGGAGACCCAGTACTTC CATSRDPGPGETQYF
- few 14 TRBJ2-5 TRBV7-2 TGTGCCAGCAGCTTATGGGCGGCTCAAGAGACCCAGTACTTC CASSLWAAQETQYF
- few 15 TRBJ2-7 TRBV4-3 TGCGCCAGCAGCCAAGATCCCGGCACACGAGGCGAGCAGTACTTC CASSQDPGTRGEQYF
- - 12 TRBJ2-7 TRBV29-1 TGCAGCGTTCGACTCGGGGTCTACGAGCAGTACTTC CSVRLGVYEQYF
TRBD2 few 13 TRBJ2-1 TRBV20-1 TGCAGTGCCAAGGGGACTAGCCGGTATGAGCAGTTCTTC CSAKGTSRYEQFF
- - 17 TRBJ2-3 TRBV20-1 TGCAGTGCTTCCCTTGTTCAGCCTGCTGTTTTGTCGGCTACGCAGTATTTT CSASLVQPAVLSATQYF
- few 15 TRBJ2-4 TRBV28 TGTGCCAGCAGTTCAGGGGTCCTAGCCAAAAACATTCAGTACTTC CASSSGVLAKNIQYF
TRBD2 - 18 TRBJ2-3 TRBV20-1 TGCAGTGCTAGTGCCATCGGGACTAGCGGGGACCGCACAGATACGCAGTATTTT CSASAIGTSGDRTDTQYF
- once 13 TRBJ2-2 TRBV14 TGTGCCAGCAGCCAAGTTCAGACCGGGGAGCTGTTTTTT CASSQVQTGELFF
TRBD1 few 15 TRBJ2-3 TRBV6-5 TGTGCCAGCAGTGAGGACAGGGGGCGACTTGGTACGCAGTATTTT CASSEDRGRLGTQYF
TRBD1 - 15 TRBJ1-4 TRBV27 TGTGCCAGCAGTACTACCGGGACAGGGGTTGAAAAACTGTTTTTT CASSTTGTGVEKLFF